The rows below give T cell receptor beta chains drawn from one sample of a study of post-analysis software for immune sequencing data. TCRdb fed the PCR reads into MiXCR, producing one record per CDR3 protein. The sample includes 740,000 or so distinct CDR3 sequences, 53% of them seen just once. Material: blood. The receptors derive from a girl under 18 with multiple sclerosis. CDR3s include the opening cysteine and the closing phenylalanine or tryptophan. The D gene is left open where the match is weak. The size field is filled for only some rows; it gives once, few, many or a size class.

cdr3_nt	cdr3_aa	v_call	clone_size	d_call	j_call
TGCGCCAGCAGCCTGTCCGGGTACCATGGCTACACCTTC	CASSLSGYHGYTF	TRBV5-1	-	-	TRBJ1-2
TGCGCCAGCAGCACCGGGACTAGCGGGGGCCTTTACAATGAGCAGTTCTTC	CASSTGTSGGLYNEQFF	TRBV5-1	-	TRBD2	TRBJ2-1
TGTGCCAGCAGAGAGTTTGGAGCAGATACGCAGTATTTT	CASREFGADTQYF	TRBV25-1	-	-	TRBJ2-3
TGTGCCAGCAGTGTCTACCCGGCAGATACGCAGTATTTT	CASSVYPADTQYF	TRBV2	few	-	TRBJ2-3
TGTGCCAGCAGCTCCCCGTTGAAGCAGTACTTC	CASSSPLKQYF	TRBV3-1	-	-	TRBJ2-5
TGCAGTGCCGTAGCGGGAGGGTCTGGCACAGATACGCAGTATTTT	CSAVAGGSGTDTQYF	TRBV20-1	-	TRBD2	TRBJ2-3
TGCAGCGTGGGGGGCGGGGGAGGCTACAATGAGCAGTTCTTC	CSVGGGGGYNEQFF	TRBV29-1	-	-	TRBJ2-1
TGCAGCGTTGTAAAGCGGGAGGCCCCCGGGCAGTACTTC	CSVVKREAPGQYF	TRBV29-1	once	TRBD2	TRBJ2-4
TGTGCCAGCAGTTTGGACAGGCCCTCGGGCAAAAACATTCAGTACTTC	CASSLDRPSGKNIQYF	TRBV2	many	TRBD1	TRBJ2-4
TGTGCCAGCACCGATGCTACTCGGCGGCAGTACTTC	CASTDATRRQYF	TRBV28	-	-	TRBJ2-4
TGTGCCAGCAGTGAACGGGAAGCGAGGAGCTCCTACGAGCAGTACTTC	CASSEREARSSYEQYF	TRBV6-1	-	-	TRBJ2-7
TGTGCCAGCAGCTTGCGGGGGGCGTCCTACGAGCAGTACTTC	CASSLRGASYEQYF	TRBV5-6	-	-	TRBJ2-7
TGTGCCAGCAGCGTACAGGGGCACACGAACACCGGGGAGCTGTTTTTT	CASSVQGHTNTGELFF	TRBV13	few	TRBD1	TRBJ2-2
TGTGCCAGCAGCTTAACAGTGGGAAATGAGCAGTTCTTC	CASSLTVGNEQFF	TRBV7-3	few	-	TRBJ2-1
TGTGCCAGCAGCGCGACAGGGGGCTTTCCAGCTTTCTTT	CASSATGGFPAFF	TRBV7-8	-	TRBD1	TRBJ1-1
TGTGCCAGCAGCCTCAGGAGGGGCGGAGCTCAAGAGACCCAGTACTTC	CASSLRRGGAQETQYF	TRBV3-1	once	-	TRBJ2-5
TGTGCCAGCAGTTTCACTAGCGGGAACCCAGATACGCAATATTTT	CASSFTSGNPDTQYF	TRBV12-3/TRBV12-4	-	TRBD2	TRBJ2-3
TGTGCCAGCAGCCCCGTACTAGCGGTAGACAATGAGCAGTTCTTC	CASSPVLAVDNEQFF	TRBV5-8	-	TRBD2	TRBJ2-1
TGTGCCAGCAGCCTAGACTTAAATCAGCCCCAGCATTTT	CASSLDLNQPQHF	TRBV5-6	-	-	TRBJ1-5
TGCAGCGTTGAACGACGGGGGGGCGAATATGAGCAGTTCTTC	CSVERRGGEYEQFF	TRBV29-1	-	TRBD2	TRBJ2-1
TGTGCCAGCAGTCGATCCTCATTGAACACTGAAGCTTTCTTT	CASSRSSLNTEAFF	TRBV6-5	-	-	TRBJ1-1
TGCGCCAGCCGAGGGACGGCTCCGGGAGATACGCAGTATTTT	CASRGTAPGDTQYF	TRBV5-1	-	-	TRBJ2-3
TGCAGTGCTAGAGATCGTTCAGTACTAGCGGGAGTCTACAATGAGCAGTTCTTC	CSARDRSVLAGVYNEQFF	TRBV20-1	-	TRBD2	TRBJ2-1
TGTGCCAGCAGTTACTCCGGGACAGGGCACTACGAGCAGTACTTC	CASSYSGTGHYEQYF	TRBV6-6	-	TRBD1	TRBJ2-7
TGCAGCGTTGCTCGAGGAAGTGAGCAGTTCTTC	CSVARGSEQFF	TRBV29-1	-	-	TRBJ2-1
TGTGCCAGCAGCTTCCCCGGGACGGGACTCTACGAGCAGTACTTC	CASSFPGTGLYEQYF	TRBV7-8	-	-	TRBJ2-7
TGTGCCAGCAGTTCCCTCGGGACAGGGGAATACGAGCAGTACTTC	CASSSLGTGEYEQYF	TRBV27	-	TRBD1	TRBJ2-7
TGTGCCAGCGGACAAACCGGGACCTCAGTTGAGCCCCAGCATTTT	CASGQTGTSVEPQHF	TRBV2	few	-	TRBJ1-5
TGTGCCAGCAGTCCCGGGACAGGGGTCTTCTACGAGCAGTACTTC	CASSPGTGVFYEQYF	TRBV6-6	-	TRBD1	TRBJ2-7
TGCAGCGTGGCCGGGACAGTCATGAACACTGAAGCTTTCTTT	CSVAGTVMNTEAFF	TRBV29-1	-	TRBD1	TRBJ1-1
TGCGCCAGCAGCCAAGATCGGTTTAGCGGGAGGGAGTTCTTC	CASSQDRFSGREFF	TRBV4-1	few	TRBD2	TRBJ2-1
TGCGCCAGCAGCCCAGGGACAGTTATTGAAAAACTGTTTTTT	CASSPGTVIEKLFF	TRBV5-1	few	TRBD1	TRBJ1-4
TGTGCCAGCAGTTTACGACAGGATGGCTACACCTTC	CASSLRQDGYTF	TRBV6-6	few	-	TRBJ1-2
TGTGCCAGCAGCTTAACTGGCTCACTCGGGGCCAACGTCCTGACTTTC	CASSLTGSLGANVLTF	TRBV7-3	-	-	TRBJ2-6
TGCAGCGCCCGGGGTCTGACAGACAATGAGCAGTTCTTC	CSARGLTDNEQFF	TRBV29-1	-	-	TRBJ2-1
TGTGCCAGCAGCCCGACGCTTGAGAACTATGGCTACACCTTC	CASSPTLENYGYTF	TRBV5-6	-	-	TRBJ1-2
TGTGCCAGCAGCCCTCGAAGCGACCAAGAGACCCAGTACTTC	CASSPRSDQETQYF	TRBV4-2	-	-	TRBJ2-5
TGTGCCAGCACCAATCGGGCCGAGCAGTACTTC	CASTNRAEQYF	TRBV6-5	few	-	TRBJ2-7
TGCGCCAGCAGCTTGGACTCTACCTACGAGCAGTACTTC	CASSLDSTYEQYF	TRBV5-1	many	-	TRBJ2-7
TGTGCCAGCAGCTCCGGCCGGATTAGCGCAGATACGCAGTATTTT	CASSSGRISADTQYF	TRBV12-3/TRBV12-4	-	-	TRBJ2-3
TGCAGTGCTAGACTTGACAGGGCGAATGAAAAACTGTTTTTT	CSARLDRANEKLFF	TRBV20-1	-	TRBD1	TRBJ1-4
TGCAGTGCTAGAGATGGGGAGGGACAGGACGGGGTACGTGAAGCTTTCTTT	CSARDGEGQDGVREAFF	TRBV20-1	once	TRBD1	TRBJ1-1
TGTGCCAGCAGTCTCCCTATAGCGGGAGGGCCAGATGGTGAGCAGTTCTTC	CASSLPIAGGPDGEQFF	TRBV27	-	TRBD2	TRBJ2-1
TGTGCCAGCAGCTTATCCCCTAGCAATACGCAGTATTTT	CASSLSPSNTQYF	TRBV7-3	-	-	TRBJ2-3
TGTGCCAGCAGTTTCGCCCGGGGAAGAGCCAAAAACATTCAGTACTTC	CASSFARGRAKNIQYF	TRBV12-3/TRBV12-4	-	-	TRBJ2-4
TGCAGTGCTAGATCCCGAAGTGGGACTAGCGTTGCTGAGCAGTTCTTC	CSARSRSGTSVAEQFF	TRBV20-1	few	TRBD2	TRBJ2-1
TGTGCCATCAGCGGTTTGAGGGGGAGCCCCACAGATACGCAGTATTTT	CAISGLRGSPTDTQYF	TRBV10-3	few	-	TRBJ2-3
TGTGCCAGCAGCCATATGGGGCTAGCTAATGAGCAGTTCTTC	CASSHMGLANEQFF	TRBV7-2	few	-	TRBJ2-1
TGCGCCAGCAGCTTAGAGCGGGGGCCTAACAATGAGCAGTTCTTC	CASSLERGPNNEQFF	TRBV5-1	-	TRBD2	TRBJ2-1
TGTGCCAGCAGTTTGAGTGGGGGGATAAGGGTCTACGAGCAGTACTTC	CASSLSGGIRVYEQYF	TRBV27	-	-	TRBJ2-7
TGTGCCAGCAGTTTAAACGGACTCAGCACAGATACGCAGTATTTT	CASSLNGLSTDTQYF	TRBV28	few	-	TRBJ2-3
TGTGCCAGCAGACGGAGGCTCCTAACCGGCGAGCAGTACTTC	CASRRRLLTGEQYF	TRBV5-6	-	-	TRBJ2-7